This is a list of T cell receptor beta chains from one sample in a study of shared clonotypes between healthy human individuals. Clones were read by immunoSEQ multiplex PCR, and TCRdb kept only the in-frame ones, dropping some. Of about 700,000 clones listed, about 90% are singletons. The sample consisted of naive CD8+ T cells sorted from blood. The receptors come from a man younger than 45 in good health. Each CDR3 is given with its conserved first and last residue. Each record gives: V gene, J gene, CDR3 length, clone size, CDR3 protein. Some rows have no size entry. The others give once, few or many, or a class for an expanded clone.

>TRBV27|TRBJ2-1|15|once
CASSHSPGLKNEQFF
>TRBV6-5|TRBJ2-1|14|-
CASSYSRGSDEQFF
>TRBV9|TRBJ2-1|13|-
CASSVEREAEQFF
>TRBV19|TRBJ1-1|12|-
CARRQGNTEAFF
>TRBV2|TRBJ2-1|14|-
CASFGLSSYNEQFF
>TRBV19|TRBJ2-5|15|-
CASSIDLAAGETQYF
>TRBV19|TRBJ2-5|19|-
CASSAPGTSGPREQETQYF
>TRBV27|TRBJ2-1|15|-
CASNPDRGLYNEQFF
>TRBV4-1|TRBJ2-5|15|-
CASSQIQGALKTQYF
>TRBV5-1|TRBJ2-1|18|-
CASSPGTRATSSYNEQFF
>TRBV30|TRBJ2-7|14|-
CAWSGGTGDYEQYF
>TRBV4-1|TRBJ2-7|15|-
CASSPGTGLTYEQYF
>TRBV27|TRBJ2-7|13|-
CASSLYQSYEQYF
>TRBV11-2|TRBJ2-1|16|-
CASSLHDQGPYNEQFF
>TRBV6-5|TRBJ1-2|13|-
CASSLRSNYGYTF
>TRBV4-3|TRBJ2-1|18|-
CASSQDRATSGSRNEQFF
>TRBV27|TRBJ2-1|14|once
CASSRPGPNNEQFF
>TRBV27|TRBJ2-7|15|-
CASSFVVGLSYEQYF
>TRBV4-1|TRBJ2-7|16|-
CASSQDRGDRGYEQYF
>TRBV7-9|TRBJ2-1|16|-
CASSLDDRVRYNEQFF
>TRBV29-1|TRBJ2-2|13|-
CSVDVGNTGELFF
>TRBV10-2|TRBJ2-7|14|-
CASSEGLAGYEQYF
>TRBV27|TRBJ2-1|16|-
CASSLSTGGALNEQFF
>TRBV10-3|TRBJ2-1|14|-
CAIKRELDYNEQFF
>TRBV15|TRBJ2-7|14|-
CATSRVGLDYEQYF
>TRBV4-1|TRBJ1-1|12|once
CASGQSGTEAFF
>TRBV28|TRBJ2-7|10|once
CASSGWEQYF
>TRBV4-1|TRBJ1-1|14|-
CASSHPQGATEAFF
>TRBV4-1|TRBJ2-1|17|-
CASSQGFLAGGENEQFF
>TRBV7-9|TRBJ1-5|13|-
CASSGTGGQPQHF
>TRBV15|TRBJ2-1|19|-
CATRAVLSSGGDSYNEQFF
>TRBV9|TRBJ2-1|15|-
CASSPTSGTSDEQFF
>TRBV7-6|TRBJ1-1|15|-
CASSPVGGRNTEAFF
>TRBV11-2|TRBJ1-2|15|-
CASSHRVLGNYGYTF
>TRBV27|TRBJ2-3|15|-
CASSLWAGSTDTQYF
>TRBV27|TRBJ1-5|14|-
CASSYSAGTKAQHF
>TRBV11-3|TRBJ2-7|15|-
CASSSGLAGPYEQYF
>TRBV29-1|TRBJ2-2|16|-
CSVEGYRGMNTGELFF
>TRBV2|TRBJ2-7|17|-
CASSDLGLAGGSYEQYF
>TRBV30|TRBJ2-1|11|-
CAWSLWNEQFF
>TRBV5-5|TRBJ2-7|15|-
CASSLDWTGIYEQYF
>TRBV7-9|TRBJ2-5|12|-
CASSYAGVTQYF